These 32 T cell receptor beta chains share one sample of origin, sequenced in a study of T cell repertoires in cytomegalovirus infection. TCRdb reanalysed the reads using MiXCR and keeps one entry per CDR3 protein. The data contain a few hundred thousand distinct CDR3 sequences, over 35% of them singletons. These receptors have no identified antigens. The starting material was cultured PBMCs, obtained from culture after CMV antigen stimulation. The receptors were gathered from a human donor in good health (CMV status not recorded). Some clones in this sample may be carry-over from other donors' samples.

The chain carries TRBV7-8 and TRBJ1-1; TRBD1 is a possible D gene (6 bases). Deletions cut 2 bases from V and 4 bases from J, with 17 bases between. Germline CDR1 and CDR2: SGHVS and FQNEAQ. This CDR3 comprises 16 residues. The chain's CDR3 is CASSLLGGGRITEAFF. Written as DNA, the CDR3 is TGTGCCAGCAGCTTACTTGGGGGGGGGCGAATCACTGAAGCTTTCTTT.

In its sample, this clonotype was seen a few times. The chain couples TRBV4-3 to TRBJ1-5; D is possibly TRBD1 (5 bases). V dropped 1 base and J dropped 1 base, with 35 bases sitting between them. The CDR3 is made up of 24 amino acids. Germline V gene lookup returns CDR1 LGHNA and CDR2 YSLEER. This CDR3 reads CASSQVWAGLGRAVRELSNQPQHF. The CDR3 DNA sequence: TGCGCCAGCAGCCAAGTTTGGGCAGGGCTAGGTAGAGCAGTACGGGAATTGAGCAATCAGCCCCAGCATTTT.

This sequence joins TRBV20-1 and TRBJ2-3; 13 bases are shared with TRBD2. The germline CDR1 and CDR2 sequences are DFQATT and SNEGSKA (reference sequence). The CDR3 spans 17 residues. Unmatched junction bases numbered 7, after V lost 0 bases and J lost 4 bases. In nucleotides, the CDR3 is TGCAGTGCTAGAGACCCCGGACTAGCGGGAGTCGCAGATACGCAGTATTTT. Translated, it gives CSARDPGLAGVADTQYF.

A few counts support this clonotype. The J gene is TRBJ1-5, the V gene TRBV6-5; no reliable D call. Trimming took 2 bases from V and 5 from J, leaving 16 bases between them. This CDR3 region has 16 residues. Germline V CDR1 and CDR2: MNHEY, SVGAGI. In DNA, the CDR3 is TGTGCCAGCAGTTACCCAACTCTCCTGCTAGATCAGCCCCAGCATTTT. This translates into CASSYPTLLLDQPQHF.

The rearrangement joins TRBV19 to TRBJ2-2; D tentatively fits TRBD1 or TRBD2 (5 bases each). Trimming removed 6 bases at V and 4 bases at J, with 9 bases between. This CDR3 spans 13 amino acids. In germline, CDR1 is LNHDA, CDR2 SQIVND (reference sequence). The CDR3 region is CASSGARTGELFF. In nucleotides, the CDR3 is TGTGCCAGTAGCGGGGCGCGCACCGGGGAGCTGTTTTTT.

CDR3 DNA: TGTGCCAGCACCACTCCCCGACGAGGCTACACCTTC. This translates into CASTTPRRGYTF. V and J are TRBV28 and TRBJ1-2; D is ambiguous. In germline, CDR1 is MDHEN, CDR2 SYDVKM. The CDR3 is made up of 12 amino acids. Trimming took off 7 bases at V and 8 bases at J, with 14 bases between the two ends.

This clonotype was seen ten or more times. The chain has TRBV7-8 and TRBJ2-7; TRBD2 aligns across 7 bases. The CDR3 loop spans 14 amino acids. The ends lost 5 bases at V and 2 bases at J; junction bases unmatched: 6. CDR1 is SGHVS and CDR2 is FQNEAQ in the germline V gene. The CDR3 DNA reads TGTGCCAGCAGCCCCACCGGGGGGACCTACGAGCAGTACTTC. Translated, it gives CASSPTGGTYEQYF.

This clonotype was counted once. This chain joins TRBV12-5 and TRBJ2-3, with TRBD1 identical over 9 bases. The trim removed 6 bases at V and 4 bases at J, leaving 8 bases unmatched. Germline V CDR1 and CDR2: LGHNT, FRNRAP. The CDR3 contains 15 residues. CDR3 amino acids: CASGPQGAGADTQYF. CDR3 in DNA: TGTGCTAGTGGCCCACAGGGGGCCGGTGCAGATACGCAGTATTTT.

This chain joins TRBV10-2 and TRBJ2-1; D is perhaps TRBD2 (5 bases). The CDR3 totals 15 residues. V lost 4 bases to trimming and J lost 2 bases, with 12 bases between them. CDR1 and CDR2 (germline): WSHSY, SAAADI. The CDR3 DNA sequence: TGCGCCAGCAGTGCTCTAGCCCCAACCTACAATGAGCAGTTCTTC. This gives the protein CASSALAPTYNEQFF.

The rearrangement links TRBV20-1 to TRBJ1-5, with 7 bases lining up with TRBD1. CDR3 length: 13 amino acids. CDR1 and CDR2 (germline): DFQATT, SNEGSKA (reference sequence). Trimming took 3 bases from V and 4 from J; bases not matched to a gene: 3. CDR3 region: CSARVDRNQPQHF. CDR3 DNA sequence: TGCAGTGCTAGGGTGGACAGGAATCAGCCCCAGCATTTT.

This clonotype turned up a few times. V usage is TRBV7-2 and J usage is TRBJ2-3, with 7 bases fitting TRBD2. The CDR3 sequence is 15 residues long. Looked up from germline, CDR1 is SGHTA and CDR2 is FQGNSA. V trimming: 3 bases; J trimming: 4 bases; junction bases outside the gene matches: 7. Here the CDR3 reads CASSLLAARADTQYF. In DNA, the CDR3 is TGTGCCAGCAGCTTGCTAGCGGCGCGGGCAGATACGCAGTATTTT.

V and J are TRBV20-1 and TRBJ2-1; maybe TRBD2 (7 bases). CDR1 and CDR2 (germline): DFQATT, SNEGSKA (reference sequence). V dropped 0 bases and J dropped 5 bases, with 17 bases sitting between them. The CDR3 consists of 16 residues. The CDR3 here is CSARDWAGAFDNEQFF. DNA for the CDR3: TGCAGTGCTAGAGATTGGGCGGGGGCTTTCGACAATGAGCAGTTCTTC.

The sample holds a few counts of this clonotype. This sequence joins TRBV7-9 and TRBJ1-4; D perhaps matches TRBD1 (6 bases). V was cut by 8 bases and J by 6 bases, with 16 bases left in between. The CDR3 runs 14 residues. CDR1 is SEHNR and CDR2 is FQNEAQ in the germline V gene (reference sequence). The CDR3 is CASGGRDGHEKLFF. CDR3 nucleotides: TGTGCCAGCGGGGGGCGGGACGGCCATGAAAAACTGTTTTTT.

This clonotype was seen at least ten times. The chain couples TRBV7-2 to TRBJ2-7; 13 nucleotides match TRBD2. The V gene's germline CDR1 is SGHTA and CDR2 FQGNSA. V lost 0 bases and J lost 12; bases outside the gene matches: 5. The CDR3 totals 14 residues. CDR3 in amino acids: CASSLAQLAGGPYF. DNA of the CDR3: TGTGCCAGCAGCTTAGCGCAACTAGCGGGGGGGCCGTACTTC.

This clonotype was counted a single time. The J gene is TRBJ1-1, the V gene TRBV18; D uncertain. V lost 3 bases, J lost 3 bases, and 20 bases lay in between. Germline V gives CDR1 KGHSH, CDR2 LQKENI. The CDR3 covers 17 residues. Here the CDR3 reads CASSPFSFGSGDTEAFF. CDR3 nucleotides: TGTGCCAGCTCACCGTTTTCTTTTGGCAGCGGAGACACTGAAGCTTTCTTT.

This chain links TRBV5-6 with TRBJ2-5; possible D gene TRBD2, 5 bases. Germline V CDR1 and CDR2: SGHDT, YYEEEE. CDR3 length: 14 amino acids. Between the trimmed V and J ends, which lost 1 base and 2 bases, there was a span of 9 bases. CDR3 protein: CASSLLGAQETQYF. The CDR3 DNA reads as TGTGCCAGCAGCTTGCTGGGAGCGCAAGAGACCCAGTACTTC.

The genes are TRBV28 and TRBJ1-2, with D maybe TRBD1 (5 bases). This CDR3 is built from 14 residues. The V gene lost 1 base and the J gene lost 7 bases, with 13 bases spanning the gap. Germline CDR1 reads MDHEN; CDR2 reads SYDVKM. CDR3 sequence reads: CASSLSWGSSGYTF. As DNA, the CDR3 is TGTGCCAGCAGTTTATCTTGGGGCTCTTCTGGCTACACCTTC.

This clonotype was seen more than once but under ten times. The chain joins TRBV7-9 to TRBJ2-3, with D unclear. CDR1 is SEHNR and CDR2 is FQNEAQ in the germline V gene (reference sequence). V lost 4 bases to trimming and J lost 5 bases, with 7 bases between them. The CDR3 totals 12 residues. The CDR3 spells CASSSDGDTQYF. In DNA form, the CDR3 reads TGTGCCAGCAGCTCGGACGGAGATACGCAGTATTTT.

This clonotype was counted between two and nine times. V is TRBV19 and J is TRBJ1-1, with D unclear. Germline V gives CDR1 LNHDA, CDR2 SQIVND (reference sequence). CDR3 length: 14 residues. V shed 5 bases and J shed 1 base, with 11 bases lying between them. For the CDR3, the DNA is TGTGCCAGTAGTCCAGGACGGAGGAACACTGAAGCTTTCTTT. It specifies CASSPGRRNTEAFF.

V gene TRBV11-2 combines with J gene TRBJ2-5; 7 bases are shared with TRBD2. The J segment lost 1 base and the V segment lost 5 bases, leaving 7 bases of the junction unmatched. The V gene's germline CDR1 is SGHAT and CDR2 FQNNGV. CDR3 size: 15 residues. The CDR3 nucleotides are TGTGCCAGCAGCACAGACCGGGGGGTCCAAGAGACCCAGTACTTC. Protein sequence: CASSTDRGVQETQYF.

This clonotype was seen more than once but under ten times. This chain connects TRBV18 to TRBJ2-5, with 8 nucleotides matching TRBD1. J was trimmed by 6 bases and V by 4 bases; bases with no gene match: 7. Germline V lookup: CDR1 KGHSH, CDR2 LQKENI. The CDR3 totals 14 residues. CDR3 residues: CASSLSGTGQTQYF. The CDR3 DNA follows: TGTGCCAGCTCACTGTCCGGGACAGGTCAGACCCAGTACTTC.

J is TRBJ2-3 and V is TRBV6-6, with a possible D match to TRBD2 (6 bases). Germline V gene lookup returns CDR1 MNHNY and CDR2 SVGAGI (reference sequence). V lost 0 bases, J lost 1 base, and 8 bases lay in between. The CDR3 length is 15 residues. As DNA, the CDR3 is TGTGCCAGCAGTTACTCGGGCGGGGGCACAGATACGCAGTATTTT. Its translation is CASSYSGGGTDTQYF.

This sequence joins TRBV10-3 and TRBJ2-1; tentative D call: TRBD1 (6 bases). V lost 3 bases to trimming and J lost 3 bases, with 15 bases between them. The germline V gene has CDR1 ENHRY and CDR2 SYGVKD. This CDR3 is 16 amino acids long. For the CDR3, the DNA is TGTGCCATCAGTGACTCGGGACACCTGAGCTACAATGAGCAGTTCTTC. This translates into CAISDSGHLSYNEQFF.

V is TRBV7-8 and J is TRBJ2-5; D is perhaps TRBD2 (5 bases). Looked up from germline, CDR1 is SGHVS and CDR2 is FQNEAQ. The CDR3 has 15 amino acids. Trimming removed 0 bases from V and 5 bases from J, with 13 bases in between. The CDR3 DNA reads as TGTGCCAGCAGCTTAGCGGGAGCCAGGTTTGAGACCCAGTACTTC. Residues: CASSLAGARFETQYF.

The chain combines TRBV24-1 with TRBJ1-2; D perhaps matches TRBD1 (6 bases). Germline V lookup: CDR1 KGHDR, CDR2 SFDVKD. V lost 3 bases and J 6 bases, leaving 13 bases between the germline ends. The CDR3 extends over 14 amino acids. This CDR3 reads CATSDQGRINGYTF. Written as DNA, the CDR3 is TGTGCCACCAGTGATCAGGGGAGGATTAATGGCTACACCTTC.

This clonotype has a handful of counts. The chain uses TRBV7-2 and TRBJ1-1, with D uncertain. The CDR3 has 16 residues. Germline V gene data show CDR1 as SGHTA and CDR2 as FQGNSA. Trimming removed 5 bases from V and 0 bases from J, with 16 bases in between. Here the CDR3 DNA reads TGTGCCAGCAGCCTCGGAGGGAAGAGGATGAACACTGAAGCTTTCTTT. This codes for CASSLGGKRMNTEAFF. Full variable domain (remainder filled in from reference TRBV7-2 and TRBJ1-1): GAGVSQSPSNKVTEKGKDVELRCDPISGHTALYWYRQSLGQGLEFLIYFQGNSAPDKSGLPSDRFSAERTGGSVSTLTIQRTQQEDSAVYLCASSLGGKRMNTEAFFGQGTRLTVV.

V gene TRBV7-8 combines with J gene TRBJ2-3, with TRBD2 identical over 8 bases. Germline V gene data show CDR1 as SGHVS and CDR2 as FQNEAQ. CDR3 size: 17 residues. J lost 5 bases, V lost 3 bases, and 13 bases had no gene match. Written as DNA, the CDR3 is TGTGCCAGCAGCTTCTATACCCGGGGGGGGGAAAAAGATACGCAGTATTTT. Protein sequence: CASSFYTRGGEKDTQYF.

This clonotype occurred many times. This rearrangement joins TRBV7-2 to TRBJ2-3, with 11 bases matching TRBD2. Losses at the gene ends were 4 bases for V and 2 bases for J; bases not matched to a gene: 5. The CDR3 runs to 16 residues. Germline V gene data show CDR1 as SGHTA and CDR2 as FQGNSA. CDR3 DNA sequence: TGTGCCAGCAGCTCCCTGGGACTAGCGGACACAGATACGCAGTATTTT. Protein product: CASSSLGLADTDTQYF.

This clonotype was found a few times. The rearrangement links TRBV6-5 to TRBJ2-7, with 7 bases fitting TRBD2. Losses at the gene ends were 2 bases for V and 2 bases for J; bases not matched to a gene: 6. The CDR3 is 15 residues long. From germline, CDR1 is MNHEY and CDR2 SVGAGI. CDR3 in amino acids: CASSYAAGVTYEQYF. Here the CDR3 DNA reads TGTGCCAGCAGTTACGCTGCGGGAGTTACCTACGAGCAGTACTTC.

This rearrangement joins TRBV28 to TRBJ2-7, with D possibly TRBD1 on 5 matching bases. Germline values: CDR1 MDHEN, CDR2 SYDVKM. V was cut by 6 bases and J by 2 bases, with 11 bases left in between. The CDR3 covers 13 residues. For the CDR3, the DNA is TGTGCCAGCAGGGGCAGGGTTCCCTACGAGCAGTACTTC. It specifies CASRGRVPYEQYF.

The chain has TRBV25-1 and TRBJ2-1; 12 bases agree with TRBD2. CDR1 and CDR2 (germline): MGHDK, SYGVNS. The CDR3 consists of 18 residues. The J segment lost 8 bases and the V segment lost 1 base, leaving 12 bases of the junction unmatched. The CDR3 nucleotides are TGTGCCAGCAGTGAATTGAAACTAGCGGGGGGAATAGTATATGAGCAGTTCTTC. Its translation is CASSELKLAGGIVYEQFF.

The V gene is TRBV10-2, the J gene TRBJ2-7, with a tentative D call TRBD2 (5 bases). Germline CDR1 reads WSHSY; CDR2 reads SAAADI. The V and J ends lost 6 bases and 6 bases respectively, with 15 bases between them. This CDR3 contains 13 residues. The CDR3 DNA is TGCGCCAGCAGAGAGACAATCGGACTCGAGCAGTACTTC. This translates into CASRETIGLEQYF.